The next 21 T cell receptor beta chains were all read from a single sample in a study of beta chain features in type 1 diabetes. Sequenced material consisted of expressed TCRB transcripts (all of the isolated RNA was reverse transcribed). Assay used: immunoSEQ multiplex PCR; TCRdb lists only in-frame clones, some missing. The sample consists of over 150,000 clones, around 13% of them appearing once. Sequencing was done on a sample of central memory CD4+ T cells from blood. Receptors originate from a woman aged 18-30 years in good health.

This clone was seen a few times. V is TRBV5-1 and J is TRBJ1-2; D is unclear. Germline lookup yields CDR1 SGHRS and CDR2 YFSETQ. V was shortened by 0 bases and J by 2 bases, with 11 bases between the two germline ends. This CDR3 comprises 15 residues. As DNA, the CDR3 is TGCGCCAGCAGCTTGGAGGGAGGCACCAACTATGGCTACACCTTC. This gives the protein CASSLEGGTNYGYTF.

The CDR3 DNA follows: TGTGCCAGCGAAAGGGGACAGGCTGGGGCCAACGTCCTGACTTTC. Translating it yields CASERGQAGANVLTF. V usage is TRBV6-1 and J usage is TRBJ2-6, with 8 bases matching TRBD1. The germline V gene has CDR1 MNHNS and CDR2 SASEGT. This CDR3 spans 15 amino acids. The ends lost 8 bases at V and 2 bases at J; junction bases unmatched: 5.

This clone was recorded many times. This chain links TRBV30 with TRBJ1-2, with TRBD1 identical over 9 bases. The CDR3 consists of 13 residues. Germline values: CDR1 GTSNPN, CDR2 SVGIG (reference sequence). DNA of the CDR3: TGTGCGTACACAGGGGGCTGGAACTATGGCTACACCTTC. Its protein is CAYTGGWNYGYTF. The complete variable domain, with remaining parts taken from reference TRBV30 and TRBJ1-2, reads SQTIHQWPATLVQPVGSPLSLECTVEGTSNPNLYWYRQAAGRGLQLLFYSVGIGQISSEVPQNLSASRPQDRQFILSSKKLLLSDSGFYLCAYTGGWNYGYTFGSGTRLTVV.

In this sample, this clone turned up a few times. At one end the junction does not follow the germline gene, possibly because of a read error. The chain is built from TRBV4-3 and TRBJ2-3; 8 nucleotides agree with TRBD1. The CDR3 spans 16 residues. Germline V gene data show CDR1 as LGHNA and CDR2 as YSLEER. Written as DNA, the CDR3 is TGCGCCAGCAGCCAAGATTGGGACAGGACCACAAATACGCAGTATTTT. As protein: CASSQDWDRTTNTQYF.

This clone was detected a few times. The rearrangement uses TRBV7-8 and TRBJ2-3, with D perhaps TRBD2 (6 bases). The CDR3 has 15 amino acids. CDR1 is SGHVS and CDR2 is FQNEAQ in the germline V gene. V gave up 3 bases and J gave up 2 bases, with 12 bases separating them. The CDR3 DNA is TGTGCCAGCAGCTTTAGGAGGGTCGCCACAGATACGCAGTATTTT. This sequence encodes CASSFRRVATDTQYF. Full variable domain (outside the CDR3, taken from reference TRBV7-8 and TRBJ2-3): GAGVSQSPRYKVAKRGQDVALRCDPISGHVSLFWYQQALGQGPEFLTYFQNEAQLDKSGLPSDRFFAERPEGSVSTLKIQRTQQEDSAVYLCASSFRRVATDTQYFGPGTRLTVL.

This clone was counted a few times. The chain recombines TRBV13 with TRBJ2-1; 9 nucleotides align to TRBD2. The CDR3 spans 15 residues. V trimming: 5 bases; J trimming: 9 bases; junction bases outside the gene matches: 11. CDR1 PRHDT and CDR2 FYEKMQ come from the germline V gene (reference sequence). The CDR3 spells CASSVGSGRSSEQFF. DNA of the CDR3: TGTGCCAGCAGCGTCGGTAGCGGGAGATCCAGTGAGCAGTTCTTC.

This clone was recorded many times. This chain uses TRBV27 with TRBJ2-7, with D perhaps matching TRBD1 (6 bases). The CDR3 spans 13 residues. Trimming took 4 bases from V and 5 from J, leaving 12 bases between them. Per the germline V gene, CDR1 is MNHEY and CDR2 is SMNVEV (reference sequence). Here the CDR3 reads CASSSNRVHEQYF. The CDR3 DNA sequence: TGTGCCAGCAGTTCTAACAGGGTCCACGAGCAGTACTTC.

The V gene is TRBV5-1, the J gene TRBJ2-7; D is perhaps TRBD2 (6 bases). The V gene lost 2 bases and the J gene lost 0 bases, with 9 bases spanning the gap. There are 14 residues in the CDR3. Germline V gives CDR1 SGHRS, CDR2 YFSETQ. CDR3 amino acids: CASSFDGSSYEQYF. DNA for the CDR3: TGCGCCAGCAGCTTCGACGGGAGCTCCTACGAGCAGTACTTC.

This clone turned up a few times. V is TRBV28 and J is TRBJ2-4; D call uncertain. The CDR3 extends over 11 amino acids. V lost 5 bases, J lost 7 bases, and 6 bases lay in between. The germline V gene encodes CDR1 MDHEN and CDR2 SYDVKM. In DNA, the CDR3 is TGTGCCAGCAGTCAAATGAACATTCAGTACTTC. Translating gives CASSQMNIQYF. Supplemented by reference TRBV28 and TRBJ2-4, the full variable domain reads DVKVTQSSRYLVKRTGEKVFLECVQDMDHENMFWYRQDPGLGLRLIYFSYDVKMKEKGDIPEGYSVSREKKERFSLILESASTNQTSMYLCASSQMNIQYFGAGTRLSVL.

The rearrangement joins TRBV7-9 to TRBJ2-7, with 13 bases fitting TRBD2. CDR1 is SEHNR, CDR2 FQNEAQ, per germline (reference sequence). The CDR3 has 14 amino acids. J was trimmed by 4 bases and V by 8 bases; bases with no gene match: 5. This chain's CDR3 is CASRTSGSAYEQYF. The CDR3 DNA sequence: TGTGCCAGCCGGACTAGCGGGAGTGCTTACGAGCAGTACTTC.

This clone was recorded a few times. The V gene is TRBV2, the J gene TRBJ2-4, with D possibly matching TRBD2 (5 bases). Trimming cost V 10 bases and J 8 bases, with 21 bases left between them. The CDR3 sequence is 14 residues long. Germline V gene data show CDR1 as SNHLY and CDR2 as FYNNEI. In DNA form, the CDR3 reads TGTGCCATGCAAGCGGATGTATACATGGACATTCAGTACTTC. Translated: CAMQADVYMDIQYF.

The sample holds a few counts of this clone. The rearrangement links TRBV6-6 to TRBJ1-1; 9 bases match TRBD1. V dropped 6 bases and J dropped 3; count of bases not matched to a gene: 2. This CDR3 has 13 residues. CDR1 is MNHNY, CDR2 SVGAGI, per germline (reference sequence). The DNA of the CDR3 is TGTGCCAGCAGCAGGACAGGGGACACTGAAGCTTTCTTT. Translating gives CASSRTGDTEAFF.

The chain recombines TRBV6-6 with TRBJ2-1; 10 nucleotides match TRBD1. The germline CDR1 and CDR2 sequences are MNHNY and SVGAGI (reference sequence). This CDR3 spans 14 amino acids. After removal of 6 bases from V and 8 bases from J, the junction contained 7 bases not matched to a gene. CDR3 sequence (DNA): TGTGCCAGCAGCACCGGGACAGGGGTACATGAGCAGTTCTTC. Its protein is CASSTGTGVHEQFF.

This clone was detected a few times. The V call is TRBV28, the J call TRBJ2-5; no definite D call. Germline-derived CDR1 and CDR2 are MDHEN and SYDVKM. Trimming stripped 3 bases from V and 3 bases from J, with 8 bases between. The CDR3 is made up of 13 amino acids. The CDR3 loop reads CASSFWAKETQYF. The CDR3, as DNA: TGTGCCAGCAGTTTTTGGGCCAAAGAGACCCAGTACTTC.

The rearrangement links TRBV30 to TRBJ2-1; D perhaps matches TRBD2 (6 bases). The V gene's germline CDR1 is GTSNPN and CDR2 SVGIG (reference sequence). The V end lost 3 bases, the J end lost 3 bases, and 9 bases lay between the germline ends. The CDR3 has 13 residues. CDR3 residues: CAWSPGDYNEQFF. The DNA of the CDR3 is TGTGCCTGGAGCCCGGGGGACTACAATGAGCAGTTCTTC.

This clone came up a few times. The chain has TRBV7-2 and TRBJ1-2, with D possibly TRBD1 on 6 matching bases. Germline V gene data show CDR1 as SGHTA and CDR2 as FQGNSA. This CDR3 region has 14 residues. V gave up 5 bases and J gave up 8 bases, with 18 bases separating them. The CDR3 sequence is CASSPGTQREGYTF. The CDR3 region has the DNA TGTGCCAGCAGCCCCGGGACACAGCGGGAAGGCTACACCTTC.

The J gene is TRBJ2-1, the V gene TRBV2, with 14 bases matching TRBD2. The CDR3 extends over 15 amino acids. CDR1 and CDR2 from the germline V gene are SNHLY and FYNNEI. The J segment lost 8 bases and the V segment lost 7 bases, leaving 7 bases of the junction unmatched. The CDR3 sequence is CASTWTSGRRDEQFF. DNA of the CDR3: TGTGCCAGCACCTGGACTAGCGGGAGGCGGGATGAGCAGTTCTTC.

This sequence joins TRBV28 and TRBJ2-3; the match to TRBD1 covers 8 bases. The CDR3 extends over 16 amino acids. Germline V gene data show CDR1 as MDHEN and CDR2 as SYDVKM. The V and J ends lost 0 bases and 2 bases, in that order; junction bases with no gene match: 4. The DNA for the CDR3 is TGTGCCAGCAGTTTATGGGGGACAGGCGTCACAGATACGCAGTATTTT. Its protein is CASSLWGTGVTDTQYF.

The CDR3 sequence: CASSSPNPGDEQFF. The CDR3 region has the DNA TGTGCCAGCAGTTCCCCCAACCCCGGTGATGAGCAGTTCTTC. This sequence joins TRBV6-6 and TRBJ2-1; D is unclear. V lost 4 bases, J lost 8 bases, and 15 bases lay in between. CDR1 MNHNY and CDR2 SVGAGI come from the germline V gene (reference sequence). This CDR3 is built from 14 residues.

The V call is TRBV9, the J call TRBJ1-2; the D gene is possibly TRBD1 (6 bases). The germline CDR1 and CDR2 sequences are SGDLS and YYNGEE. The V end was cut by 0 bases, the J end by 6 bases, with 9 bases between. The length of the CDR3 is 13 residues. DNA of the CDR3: TGTGCCAGCAGCGTAGACAGGGTAGATGGCTACACCTTC. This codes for CASSVDRVDGYTF.

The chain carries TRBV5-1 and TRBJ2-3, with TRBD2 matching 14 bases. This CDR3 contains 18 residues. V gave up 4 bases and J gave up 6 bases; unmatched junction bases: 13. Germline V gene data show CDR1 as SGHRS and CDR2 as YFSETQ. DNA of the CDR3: TGCGCCAGCAGCGGCCGACCTGGGACTAGCGGGAGTTGGGATACGCAGTATTTT. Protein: CASSGRPGTSGSWDTQYF.